This T cell receptor beta chain was identified in a study of T cell responses to AZD1222 COVID-19 vaccine. About the study: Second-dose timings of about 4 or about 12 weeks were pooled.

The germline CDR1 and CDR2 sequences are MNHEY and SMNVEV (reference sequence). Trimming cost V 4 bases and J 6 bases; bases outside gene matches: 5. The CDR3 runs to 16 residues. Generated by immunoSEQ multiplex PCR, the TCRdb table keeps only in-frame clones and is missing some. The profile covers 150,000 to 200,000 clones, with just under 95% appearing a single time and roughly 1.3% taken by the ten largest. The clonotype originates from an adult in good health. The material was peripheral blood, obtained on day 0 of AZD1222 vaccination. This rearrangement joins TRBV27 to TRBJ2-3; TRBD2 agrees at 15 bases. Here the CDR3 DNA reads TGTGCCAGCAGTTCGGGACTAGCGGGAGGTTGGGATACGCAGTATTTT. Its protein product is CASSSGLAGGWDTQYF.